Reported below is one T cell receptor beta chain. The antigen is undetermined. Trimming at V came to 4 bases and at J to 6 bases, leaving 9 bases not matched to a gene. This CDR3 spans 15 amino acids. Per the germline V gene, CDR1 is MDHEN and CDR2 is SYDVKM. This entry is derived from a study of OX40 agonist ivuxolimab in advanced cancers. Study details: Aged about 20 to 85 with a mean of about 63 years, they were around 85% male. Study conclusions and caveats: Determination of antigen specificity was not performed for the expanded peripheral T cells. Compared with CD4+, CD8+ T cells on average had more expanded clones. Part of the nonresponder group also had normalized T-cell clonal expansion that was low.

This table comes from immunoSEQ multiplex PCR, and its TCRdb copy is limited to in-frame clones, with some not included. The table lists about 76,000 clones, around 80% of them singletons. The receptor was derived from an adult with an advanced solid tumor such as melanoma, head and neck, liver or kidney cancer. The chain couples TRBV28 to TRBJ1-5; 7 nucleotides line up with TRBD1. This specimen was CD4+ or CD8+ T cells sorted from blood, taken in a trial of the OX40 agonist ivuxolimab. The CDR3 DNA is TGTGCCAGCAGTTCCTTCGACAGGGTGGGTCAGCCCCAGCATTTT. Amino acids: CASSSFDRVGQPQHF.